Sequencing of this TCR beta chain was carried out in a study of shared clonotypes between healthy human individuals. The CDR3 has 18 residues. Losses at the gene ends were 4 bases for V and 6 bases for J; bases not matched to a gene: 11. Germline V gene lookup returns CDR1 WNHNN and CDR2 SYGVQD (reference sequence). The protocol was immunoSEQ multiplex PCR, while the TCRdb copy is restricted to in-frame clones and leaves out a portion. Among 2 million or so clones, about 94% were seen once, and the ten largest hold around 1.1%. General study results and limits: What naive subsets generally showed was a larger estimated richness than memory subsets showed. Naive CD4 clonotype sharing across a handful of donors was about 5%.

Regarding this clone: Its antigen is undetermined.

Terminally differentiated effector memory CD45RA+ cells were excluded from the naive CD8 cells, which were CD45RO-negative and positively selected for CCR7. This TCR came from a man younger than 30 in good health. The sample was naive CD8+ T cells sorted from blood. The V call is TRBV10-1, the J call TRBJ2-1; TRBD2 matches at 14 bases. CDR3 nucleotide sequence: TGCGCCAGCAGTGGGACGGTGGGACTAGCGGGGGCCTTCAATGAGCAGTTCTTC. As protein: CASSGTVGLAGAFNEQFF.